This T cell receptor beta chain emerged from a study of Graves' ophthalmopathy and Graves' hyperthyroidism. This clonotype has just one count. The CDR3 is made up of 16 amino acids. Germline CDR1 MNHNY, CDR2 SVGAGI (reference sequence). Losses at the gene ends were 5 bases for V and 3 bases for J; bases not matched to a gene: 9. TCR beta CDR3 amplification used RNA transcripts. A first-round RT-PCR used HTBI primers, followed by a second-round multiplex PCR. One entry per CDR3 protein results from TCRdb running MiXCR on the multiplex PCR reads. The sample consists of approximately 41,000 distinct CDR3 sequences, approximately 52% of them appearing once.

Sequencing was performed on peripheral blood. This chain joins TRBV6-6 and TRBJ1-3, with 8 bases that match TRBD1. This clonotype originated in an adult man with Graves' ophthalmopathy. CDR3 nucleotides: TGTGCCAGCAGTCTTCCAGGGGGCGAGGGTGGAAACACCATATATTTT. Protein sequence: CASSLPGGEGGNTIYF.